This TCR beta chain stems from a study of blood T cells in healthy people across ages. Study details: About one barcoded beta molecule per two T cells was the capture yield of template switching.

Per sample, extraction of total RNA gave at least 6 micrograms in every case. CDR1 SGDLS and CDR2 YYNGEE come from the germline V gene. The CDR3 is made up of 15 amino acids. Trimming shortened V by 6 bases and J by 8 bases, and 21 bases separated the two germline ends. For the second PCR, which ran for 7 to 11 cycles, a sample-barcoded 5' primer and a J-beta primer mix were used. Each cDNA molecule, via a template-switch adaptor with 12 random nucleotides, was tagged. MiXCR was run by TCRdb on the 5' RACE reads, yielding one entry per CDR3 protein. The table includes approximately 320,000 distinct CDR3 sequences, around 27% detected once. Study observations and caveats: Measured against age, TCR beta diversity per million T cells decreased in a roughly linear manner.

This clonotype was detected a few times. Its specificity is not known. The chain combines TRBV9 with TRBJ2-1; weak D call: TRBD2 (6 bases). The source material was blood. This TCR derives from a woman between 70 and 85 years old in good health. The CDR3 sequence is CASTSRESGTDEQFF. CDR3 DNA sequence: TGTGCCAGCACTTCCCGGGAGAGTGGCACCGATGAGCAGTTCTTC.